This is a list of T cell receptor beta chains from one sample in a study of blood T cells in healthy people across ages. TCRdb fed the 5' RACE reads into MiXCR, producing one record per CDR3 protein. The data contain about 1.6 million distinct CDR3 sequences, 30% to 40% of them singletons. Sequenced material: blood. The origin of the receptors is a woman in her 30s in good health. Each CDR3 is given with its conserved first and last residue. D genes are given only for firm matches. The size entry is marked missing in some rows and otherwise reads once, few, many or a size class.

size	D	V	J	CDR3	DNA
.	.	TRBV12-3/TRBV12-4	TRBJ1-6	CASSISGADDSPLHF	TGTGCCAGCAGTATTAGTGGGGCGGACGATTCGCCCCTCCACTTT
.	.	TRBV12-3/TRBV12-4	TRBJ2-5	CASSPRAGVGETQYF	TGTGCCAGCAGCCCCCGGGCAGGGGTAGGAGAGACCCAGTACTTC
.	.	TRBV12-3/TRBV12-4	TRBJ1-4	CASGGGRDFPNEKLFF	TGTGCCAGCGGCGGAGGACGGGATTTCCCTAATGAAAAACTGTTTTTT
.	TRBD2	TRBV20-1	TRBJ2-1	CSAGRLAGMNEQFF	TGCAGTGCTGGGCGACTAGCGGGGATGAATGAGCAGTTCTTC
.	TRBD1	TRBV7-2	TRBJ2-1	CASSNRDRVYNEQFF	TGTGCCAGCAGCAACCGGGACAGGGTCTACAATGAGCAGTTCTTC
.	.	TRBV5-1	TRBJ1-2	CASSLVGDRNYGYTF	TGCGCCAGCAGCTTGGTTGGCGATCGAAACTATGGCTACACCTTC
few	TRBD1	TRBV5-1	TRBJ2-3	CASSSIPQGAIGLAGDTQYF	TGCGCCAGCAGCTCGATACCACAGGGGGCGATAGGACTCGCGGGAGATACGCAGTATTTT
.	.	TRBV3-1	TRBJ1-1	CASSPAANTEAFF	TGTGCCAGCAGCCCCGCAGCGAACACTGAAGCTTTCTTT
many	.	TRBV7-9	TRBJ1-2	CASSLDGGGYTF	TGTGCCAGCAGCTTAGATGGGGGAGGCTACACCTTC
few	TRBD2	TRBV9	TRBJ2-3	CASSARLAGITDTQYF	TGTGCCAGCAGCGCCAGACTAGCGGGGATCACAGATACGCAGTATTTT
many	.	TRBV7-2	TRBJ2-5	CASSPQGRRVSQETQYF	TGTGCCAGCAGCCCCCAGGGAAGGAGGGTCAGCCAAGAGACCCAGTACTTC
few	.	TRBV11-2	TRBJ2-3	CASNAALGTSTDTQYF	TGTGCCAGCAACGCCGCGCTCGGAACTAGCACAGATACGCAGTATTTT
few	TRBD2	TRBV7-3	TRBJ2-1	CASSLSLAGFANEQFF	TGTGCCAGCAGCTTATCCCTAGCGGGGTTTGCAAATGAGCAGTTCTTC
.	.	TRBV29-1	TRBJ1-1	CSVAPRVGTEAFF	TGCAGCGTTGCCCCCAGGGTAGGCACTGAAGCTTTCTTT
few	.	TRBV20-1	TRBJ1-1	CSARDVGGLSEAFF	TGCAGTGCTAGAGATGTGGGGGGGCTCTCTGAAGCTTTCTTT
many	TRBD2	TRBV3-1	TRBJ2-7	CASSQVLSGTSGYYEQYF	TGTGCCAGCAGCCAAGTGCTGTCCGGGACTAGCGGCTACTACGAGCAGTACTTC
.	.	TRBV7-3	TRBJ1-1	CASSLGGSYTEAFF	TGTGCCAGCAGCCTCGGGGGGAGTTACACTGAAGCTTTCTTT
few	.	TRBV4-1	TRBJ2-1	CASSQVPAPTYNEQFF	TGCGCCAGCAGCCAAGTCCCAGCGCCCACCTACAATGAGCAGTTCTTC
.	.	TRBV27	TRBJ1-2	CASRVLEAGYTF	TGTGCCAGCAGAGTGCTGGAGGCCGGCTACACCTTC
.	TRBD1	TRBV2	TRBJ1-1	CASSSTGGERTEAFF	TGTGCCAGCAGTTCGACAGGGGGCGAGAGGACTGAAGCTTTCTTT
.	.	TRBV20-1	TRBJ2-1	CSARDHRGSWQFF	TGCAGTGCTAGAGACCACCGAGGGAGCTGGCAGTTCTTC
few	.	TRBV21-1	TRBJ2-2	CASSKPTGSDTGELFF	TGTGCCAGCAGCAAACCGACAGGTTCGGACACCGGGGAGCTGTTTTTT